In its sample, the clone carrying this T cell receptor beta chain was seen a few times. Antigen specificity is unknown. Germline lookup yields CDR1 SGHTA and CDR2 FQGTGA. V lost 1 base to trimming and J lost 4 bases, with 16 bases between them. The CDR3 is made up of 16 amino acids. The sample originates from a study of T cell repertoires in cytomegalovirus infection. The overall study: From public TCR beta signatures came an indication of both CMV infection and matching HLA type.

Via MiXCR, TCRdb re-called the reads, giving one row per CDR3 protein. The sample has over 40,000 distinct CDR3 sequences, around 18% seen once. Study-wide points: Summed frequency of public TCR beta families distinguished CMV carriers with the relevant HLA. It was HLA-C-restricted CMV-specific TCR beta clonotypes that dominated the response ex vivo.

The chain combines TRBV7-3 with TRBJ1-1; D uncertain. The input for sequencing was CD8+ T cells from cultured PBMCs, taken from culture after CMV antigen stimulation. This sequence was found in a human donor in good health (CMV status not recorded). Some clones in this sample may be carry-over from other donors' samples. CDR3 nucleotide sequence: TGTGCCAGCAGCTTAAGATCCGTTGACCGCGGCACTGAAGCTTTCTTT. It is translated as CASSLRSVDRGTEAFF.